The 26 T cell receptor beta chains given below trace back to one sample, sequenced in a study of CD4 T cell repertoires in COVID-19. TCRdb keeps only in-frame clones here, not all; method: immunoSEQ multiplex PCR. Counted here are approximately 1,400 clones, around 15% occurring once; the ten biggest clones make up 9.5% to 10%. CFSE-labeled cells were stimulated with autologous monocytes plus recombinant SARS-CoV-2 spike or nucleoprotein. Which antigens these TCRs recognize remains unknown. The source material was central memory CD4+ T cells, cultured in vitro, sampled after recovery from COVID-19. The receptors stem from a human donor who had COVID-19.

In its sample, this clone ranks as large. The genes are TRBV7-9 and TRBJ2-3, with D tentatively TRBD1 (5 bases). This CDR3 has 14 residues. V shed 2 bases and J shed 0 bases, with 6 bases lying between them. CDR1 and CDR2 (germline): SEHNR, FQNEAQ (reference sequence). CDR3 protein: CASSLRGSTDTQYF. In DNA form, the CDR3 reads TGTGCCAGCAGCTTAAGGGGAAGCACAGATACGCAGTATTTT.

This clone is termed medium-sized. The chain's CDR3 is CASSNQGNYGYTF. CDR3 nucleotide sequence: TGTGCCAGCAGTAACCAGGGGAACTATGGCTACACCTTC. J is TRBJ1-2 and V is TRBV6-5, with D maybe TRBD1 (6 bases). V was clipped by 5 bases and J by 2 bases, with 9 bases between them. CDR1 MNHEY and CDR2 SVGAGI come from the germline V gene. The CDR3 covers 13 residues.

This rearrangement joins TRBV10-3 to TRBJ1-1, with no clear D. Trimming cost V 3 bases and J 1 base, with 12 bases left between them. CDR1 is ENHRY and CDR2 is SYGVKD in the germline V gene. The CDR3 is 15 amino acids. The CDR3 DNA is TGTGCCATCAGTGAATCACCCTTCGCGAACACTGAAGCTTTCTTT. Translated: CAISESPFANTEAFF.

The table lists this clone with a few counts. The rearrangement links TRBV10-3 to TRBJ2-6; 7 positions match TRBD1. The CDR3 sequence is 16 residues long. After removal of 5 bases from V and 4 bases from J, the junction contained 8 bases not matched to a gene. Germline values: CDR1 ENHRY, CDR2 SYGVKD. The DNA for the CDR3 is TGTGCCATCAGTACAGGGGACAAACGCGGGGCCAACGTCCTGACTTTC. As protein: CAISTGDKRGANVLTF.

In this sample, this clone is medium-sized. The chain employs TRBV6-1 and TRBJ1-6; 9 bases map to TRBD1. The CDR3 has 14 amino acids. The V gene end was trimmed by 7 bases and the J gene end by 11 bases; junction bases not matched to a gene: 9. Germline V CDR1 and CDR2: MNHNS, SASEGT. CDR3 nucleotides: TGTGCCAGCACCTACGGGGACAGGGAGCCACCCCTCCACTTT. Its protein is CASTYGDREPPLHF.

This clone has a handful of counts. This chain joins TRBV9 and TRBJ1-1, with 7 positions matching TRBD1. Germline CDR1 SGDLS, CDR2 YYNGEE. The CDR3 loop spans 17 amino acids. The V and J ends lost 3 bases and 3 bases, in that order; junction bases with no gene match: 14. As DNA, the CDR3 is TGTGCCAGCAGCGGGTGGGAGACAGGGCGTTTGGACACTGAAGCTTTCTTT. This gives the protein CASSGWETGRLDTEAFF.

This rearrangement joins TRBV2 to TRBJ1-4, with 10 bases identical to TRBD1. Trimming cost V 5 bases and J 8 bases; bases outside gene matches: 5. The CDR3 runs 14 residues. Germline CDR1 is SNHLY and CDR2 is FYNNEI. CDR3 sequence: CASSRGQGNEKLFF. CDR3 nucleotides: TGTGCCAGCAGTAGGGGACAGGGGAACGAAAAACTGTTTTTT.

V gene TRBV28 combines with J gene TRBJ2-1; D gene unclear. This CDR3 region has 13 residues. Germline V gene sequence: CDR1 MDHEN, CDR2 SYDVKM. The germline V and J ends were trimmed by 5 bases and 5 bases, with 10 bases remaining between them. The CDR3 here is CASSKDTHNEQFF. In DNA form, the CDR3 reads TGTGCCAGCAGTAAAGACACACACAATGAGCAGTTCTTC. The complete variable domain, with remaining parts taken from reference TRBV28 and TRBJ2-1, reads DVKVTQSSRYLVKRTGEKVFLECVQDMDHENMFWYRQDPGLGLRLIYFSYDVKMKEKGDIPEGYSVSREKKERFSLILESASTNQTSMYLCASSKDTHNEQFFGPGTRLTVL.

This chain connects TRBV6-5 to TRBJ2-5; a possible D gene is TRBD2 (6 bases). CDR1 MNHEY and CDR2 SVGAGI come from the germline V gene. The CDR3 extends over 12 amino acids. V shed 11 bases and J shed 4 bases, with 14 bases lying between them. CDR3 bases: TGTGCCGTCGGGGGTAGCGGAGAGACCCAGTACTTC. Translation: CAVGGSGETQYF.

This clone has just a few counts. The rearrangement uses TRBV18 and TRBJ1-4, with D possibly TRBD1 on 5 matching bases. The CDR3 has 18 residues. Germline V CDR1 and CDR2: KGHSH, LQKENI. The V end lost 1 base, the J end lost 5 bases, and 20 bases lay between the germline ends. The CDR3 sequence is CASSPLIATGGRNEKLFF. The CDR3 bases are TGTGCCAGCTCACCACTTATAGCGACGGGGGGACGGAATGAAAAACTGTTTTTT.

This rearrangement joins TRBV29-1 to TRBJ2-3; no clear D. CDR1 and CDR2 (germline): SQVTM, ANQGSEA. V lost 6 bases and J lost 10, with 14 bases in between. The CDR3 is 11 residues long. The CDR3 loop reads CSVGPGLAQYF. The DNA for the CDR3 is TGCAGCGTGGGCCCTGGTCTGGCGCAGTATTTT.

The V call is TRBV18, the J call TRBJ2-1; 10 nucleotides line up with TRBD2. Germline trimming cut 2 bases from V and 0 bases from J; bases unmatched to any gene: 1. CDR1 is KGHSH and CDR2 is LQKENI in the germline V gene. This CDR3 has 16 residues. Here the CDR3 DNA reads TGTGCCAGCTCACCATCTAGCGGGAGCTCCTACAATGAGCAGTTCTTC. Translation gives CASSPSSGSSYNEQFF.

By sample fraction, this clone is medium-sized. V usage is TRBV7-8 and J usage is TRBJ1-1; 10 nucleotides agree with TRBD1. V was clipped by 7 bases and J by 0 bases; unmatched bases: 5. The CDR3 extends over 15 amino acids. Germline V gene lookup returns CDR1 SGHVS and CDR2 FQNEAQ. The CDR3 DNA is TGTGCCAGCACCGGGACAGGGGCTTTGAACACTGAAGCTTTCTTT. Its translation is CASTGTGALNTEAFF.

The chain carries TRBV20-1 and TRBJ1-4; D gene unclear. The germline CDR1 and CDR2 sequences are DFQATT and SNEGSKA (reference sequence). CDR3 length: 14 residues. Trimming took 3 bases from V and 0 from J, leaving 8 bases between them. The CDR3 spells CSASKRATNEKLFF. CDR3 bases: TGCAGTGCTAGTAAGCGGGCAACTAATGAAAAACTGTTTTTT.

In this sample, this clone turned up a few times. This chain connects TRBV28 to TRBJ1-6, with D possibly TRBD1 on 5 matching bases. Per the germline V gene, CDR1 is MDHEN and CDR2 is SYDVKM. The CDR3 totals 15 residues. V was shortened by 5 bases and J by 6 bases, with 14 bases between the two germline ends. CDR3 loop: CASSTRQGGNSPLHF. CDR3 nucleotides: TGTGCCAGCAGTACCCGGCAGGGCGGTAATTCACCCCTCCACTTT.

This clone is classed as medium-sized. This chain joins TRBV4-3 and TRBJ2-7; perhaps TRBD2 as D (6 bases). Germline CDR1 LGHNA, CDR2 YSLEER. The CDR3 loop spans 16 amino acids. V dropped 0 bases and J dropped 0 bases, with 12 bases sitting between them. DNA of the CDR3: TGCGCCAGCAGCCAAGAATCTAGCGACGTCTCCTACGAGCAGTACGTC. Its protein is CASSQESSDVSYEQYV.

By share, this clone counts as medium-sized (0.01 to 0.1%). The chain carries TRBV9 and TRBJ2-5; 12 nucleotides align to TRBD2. CDR3 length: 15 residues. Germline V lookup: CDR1 SGDLS, CDR2 YYNGEE. The junction had 7 bases not matched to a gene; V was cut back by 5 bases and J by 5 bases. The CDR3 sequence: CASSTLAGGVETQYF. CDR3 in DNA: TGTGCCAGCAGTACACTAGCGGGAGGAGTTGAGACCCAGTACTTC.

This clone qualifies as medium-sized (0.01 to 0.1%). The chain combines TRBV18 with TRBJ1-2, with D unclear. The CDR3 has 15 amino acids. CDR1 and CDR2 from the germline V gene are KGHSH and LQKENI. The V end lost 3 bases, the J end lost 7 bases, and 18 bases lay between the germline ends. This CDR3 reads CASSPSKGTIGGYTF. CDR3 coding DNA: TGTGCCAGCTCACCTAGTAAGGGTACCATAGGTGGCTACACCTTC. Together with reference TRBV18 and TRBJ1-2, the CDR3 gives the full variable domain: NAGVMQNPRHLVRRRGQEARLRCSPMKGHSHVYWYRQLPEEGLKFMVYLQKENIIDESGMPKERFSAEFPKEGPSILRIQQVVRGDSAAYFCASSPSKGTIGGYTFGSGTRLTVV.

This clone is labeled medium-sized. V usage is TRBV19 and J usage is TRBJ2-2, with D maybe TRBD1 (5 bases). The CDR3 has 14 residues. V was pared by 10 bases and J by 0 bases, with 12 bases between. Germline V CDR1 and CDR2: LNHDA, SQIVND (reference sequence). The CDR3, as DNA: TGTGCCACCAGGACACTGGCGAACACCGGGGAGCTGTTTTTT. Residues: CATRTLANTGELFF. Complete variable domain (other parts from reference TRBV19 and TRBJ2-2): DGGITQSPKYLFRKEGQNVTLSCEQNLNHDAMYWYRQDPGQGLRLIYYSQIVNDFQKGDIAEGYSVSREKKESFPLTVTSAQKNPTAFYLCATRTLANTGELFFGEGSRLTVL.

This clone qualifies as medium-sized. The rearrangement links TRBV6-7 to TRBJ2-7, with D uncertain. TRBV6-7 counts as an open reading frame of uncertain function. The CDR3 extends over 13 amino acids. V dropped 8 bases and J dropped 4 bases, with 15 bases sitting between them. The CDR3 sequence is CASFHTPQYEQYF. CDR3 DNA: TGTGCCAGCTTCCACACTCCCCAGTACGAGCAGTACTTC.

V and J are TRBV6-5 and TRBJ2-3, with D perhaps matching TRBD2 (5 bases). With 4 bases removed from V and 1 base from J, the gap between germline ends came to 6 bases. The germline gives CDR1 MNHEY, CDR2 SVGAGI. This CDR3 has 13 residues. The CDR3 region is CASSLARTDTQYF. CDR3 coding DNA: TGTGCCAGCAGTTTAGCGCGCACAGATACGCAGTATTTT.

The chain recombines TRBV5-4 with TRBJ2-5; D not certain. Germline V gene data show CDR1 as SGHNT and CDR2 as YYREEE (reference sequence). Trimming shortened V by 2 bases and J by 6 bases, and 11 bases separated the two germline ends. The CDR3 spans 13 residues. CDR3 nucleotides: TGTGCCAGCAGCTTAAGTCAGGCTCAGACCCAGTACTTC. Translation gives CASSLSQAQTQYF.

This chain connects TRBV6-2 or TRBV6-3 to TRBJ1-1; 10 bases agree with TRBD1. The CDR3 sequence is 12 residues long. The J segment lost 10 bases and the V segment lost 6 bases, leaving 5 bases of the junction unmatched. In germline, CDR1 is MNHEY, CDR2 SVGEGT. The CDR3 is CASSRGQGTAFF. The CDR3 DNA reads as TGTGCCAGCAGCCGGGGACAGGGGACAGCTTTCTTT.

This clone is labeled large. The genes are TRBV27 and TRBJ1-1; 7 bases fit TRBD1. The V segment lost 4 bases and the J segment 0 bases; nucleotides outside the gene matches: 8. CDR3 length: 16 residues. Germline V gene data show CDR1 as MNHEY and CDR2 as SMNVEV (reference sequence). CDR3 nucleotides: TGTGCCAGCAGTTCCGGGACAGCGACGATGAACACTGAAGCTTTCTTT. Encoded protein: CASSSGTATMNTEAFF.

A few counts support this clone. The rearrangement links TRBV5-4 to TRBJ2-2; D is uncertain. The CDR3 has 17 residues. The V end was cut by 0 bases, the J end by 3 bases, with 15 bases between. Germline loops: CDR1 SGHNT, CDR2 YYREEE (reference sequence). The CDR3, as DNA: TGTGCCAGCAGCTTGGTAGGGTTCCATGGGGACACCGGGGAGCTGTTTTTT. Amino acids: CASSLVGFHGDTGELFF. The whole variable domain, remainder taken from reference TRBV5-4 and TRBJ2-2, is ETGVTQSPTHLIKTRGQQVTLRCSSQSGHNTVSWYQQALGQGPQFIFQYYREEENGRGNFPPRFSGLQFPNYSSELNVNALELDDSALYLCASSLVGFHGDTGELFFGEGSRLTVL.

V is TRBV19 and J is TRBJ2-1; 12 bases agree with TRBD2. The CDR3 spans 19 residues. The J segment lost 1 base and the V segment lost 4 bases, leaving 11 bases of the junction unmatched. The V gene's germline CDR1 is LNHDA and CDR2 SQIVND (reference sequence). The CDR3, as DNA: TGTGCCAGTAGTACCCGACTAGCGGGAGCTATTGGGTCCTACAATGAGCAGTTCTTC. Translation: CASSTRLAGAIGSYNEQFF.